The rows below give T cell receptor beta chains drawn from one sample of a study of control samples from healthy donors and cancer patients. Sequencing was performed with immunoSEQ multiplex PCR; in TCRdb, only in-frame clones are kept and a portion is missing. The sample has tens of thousands of clones; 84% are singletons. The sample was PBMCs. All receptors come from a man in his 70s with lung cancer. CDR3s include the opening cysteine and the closing phenylalanine or tryptophan. Each record gives: J gene, clone size, V gene, D gene, CDR3 DNA, CDR3 protein. A D gene is named only where the DNA matches it firmly. Clone size, where shown, is once, few, many, or a class for clones that have expanded.

TRBJ1-4	.	TRBV6-5	TRBD1	TGTGCCAGCATTCACGGACAGGGATTGGAAAAACTGTTTTTT	CASIHGQGLEKLFF
TRBJ1-2	once	TRBV30	.	TGTGCCTGGAGCACGGGGACCCTGGCTGGCTACACCTTC	CAWSTGTLAGYTF
TRBJ1-1	.	TRBV5-6	.	TGTGCCAGCAGCTTGGAAGGGGTTCTGAACACTGAAGCTTTCTTT	CASSLEGVLNTEAFF
TRBJ2-3	.	TRBV9	TRBD1	TGTGCCAGCAGCGTAGGGGGACAGGGGTTGATCGGCACAGATACGCAGTATTTT	CASSVGGQGLIGTDTQYF
TRBJ1-1	.	TRBV27	.	TGTGCCAGCAGTTTTCGGGAGAACACTGAAGCTTTCTTT	CASSFRENTEAFF
TRBJ1-1	.	TRBV11-2	.	TGTGCCAGCAGCTCCCCCAGGGGAGGGGGAACTGAAGCTTTCTTT	CASSSPRGGGTEAFF
TRBJ1-1	.	TRBV11-2	.	TGTGCCAGCAGCCCCCTCTACGGGGGAGGGAAGAACACTGAAGCTTTCTTT	CASSPLYGGGKNTEAFF
TRBJ1-5	.	TRBV21-1	.	TGTGCCAGCAGCAGCCAGCCGGGCAATCAGCCCCAGCATTTT	CASSSQPGNQPQHF
TRBJ2-1	few	TRBV12-3/TRBV12-4	.	TGTGCCAGCAACACCGGGTTCGGGAATGAGCAGTTCTTC	CASNTGFGNEQFF
TRBJ1-4	.	TRBV10-3	.	TGTGCCATCTCTGAGGGGGCAACTAATGAAAAACTGTTTTTT	CAISEGATNEKLFF
TRBJ1-5	.	TRBV6-2/TRBV6-3	.	TGTGCCAGCAGTTACGGCATTTTGAGCAATCAGCCCCAGCATTTT	CASSYGILSNQPQHF
TRBJ2-3	.	TRBV2	TRBD2	TGTGCCAGCAGTGCGTGGCGGGGGGGCACAGATACGCAGTATTTT	CASSAWRGGTDTQYF
TRBJ1-1	.	TRBV10-3	TRBD1	TGTGCCATCAGTTCTAACCCTACAGGGGTGCGGACTGAAGCTTTCTTT	CAISSNPTGVRTEAFF
TRBJ2-1	.	TRBV20-1	.	TGCAGTGCCCAGACCGGGTATGAGCAGTTCTTC	CSAQTGYEQFF
TRBJ2-3	.	TRBV30	TRBD2	TGTGCCTGGAGGGCCTGGACTAGCGGGGTACCAGATACGCAGTATTTT	CAWRAWTSGVPDTQYF
TRBJ2-2	.	TRBV7-6	TRBD2	TGTGCCAGCAGCCGCGGGGGATCGAACACCGGGGAGCTGTTTTTT	CASSRGGSNTGELFF
TRBJ2-3	.	TRBV4-3	.	TGCGCCAGCAGCCAAGATCATGGAGATACGCAGTATTTT	CASSQDHGDTQYF
TRBJ2-2	.	TRBV28	TRBD1	TGTGCCAGCCTCGACAGGGTTAACACCGGGGAGCTGTTTTTT	CASLDRVNTGELFF
TRBJ1-2	.	TRBV6-5	.	TGTGCCAGCAGTTATACGGCAGGCTATGGCTACACCTTC	CASSYTAGYGYTF
TRBJ2-7	.	TRBV7-2	TRBD2	TGTGCCAGCAGCTTAGCGCTAGGTAGCGGGCCTTCCTACGAGCAGTACTTC	CASSLALGSGPSYEQYF
TRBJ2-3	.	TRBV25-1	.	TGTGCCAGCAGTAGAGGGCCCACAGATACGCAGTATTTT	CASSRGPTDTQYF
TRBJ1-2	.	TRBV6-5	.	TGTGCCAGCAGCGCTGCGGGATATGGCTACACCTTC	CASSAAGYGYTF
TRBJ1-5	.	TRBV6-6	.	TGTGCCAGCAGTTACTCGTCTAGCAATCAGCCCCAGCATTTT	CASSYSSSNQPQHF
TRBJ1-5	few	TRBV6-6	.	TGTGCCAGCAAGGCGGGCGATCAGCCCCAGCATTTT	CASKAGDQPQHF
TRBJ2-1	.	TRBV28	.	TGTGCCAGCAGTTTAGGTGGGACTGGCCGTGTGGGGGAGCAGTTCTTC	CASSLGGTGRVGEQFF
TRBJ2-1	.	TRBV14	.	TGTGCCAGCAGCCTCAGGCGCATGAAATCCTACAATGAGCAGTTCTTC	CASSLRRMKSYNEQFF
TRBJ1-3	.	TRBV5-6	.	TGTGCCAGCAGCCCGGGACGGTCGGCTGGAAACACCATATATTTT	CASSPGRSAGNTIYF
TRBJ2-1	once	TRBV27	.	TGTGCCAGCAGTTATGGCGGGGGCCCAGTCTACAATGAGCAGTTCTTC	CASSYGGGPVYNEQFF
TRBJ2-3	.	TRBV19	.	TGTGCCAGTAGTCCGGGGGACAGCACAGATACGCAGTATTTT	CASSPGDSTDTQYF
TRBJ1-5	.	TRBV6-2/TRBV6-3	TRBD1	TGTGCCAGCAGTTACCAGGCAGGGGGCAGTAAGGGCAATCAGCCCCAGCATTTT	CASSYQAGGSKGNQPQHF
TRBJ1-3	.	TRBV6-5	.	TGTGCCAGCAGCGTCGGACAGAGCTCTGGAAACACCATATATTTT	CASSVGQSSGNTIYF
TRBJ2-5	.	TRBV11-2	TRBD1	TGTGCCAGCAGCCCCCAGGACAGGGAAGAGACCCAGTACTTC	CASSPQDREETQYF
TRBJ1-3	.	TRBV28	TRBD1	TGTGCCAGCAGTAAACGGGGGATAGGGACAGGAGGAAACACCATATATTTT	CASSKRGIGTGGNTIYF
TRBJ2-3	.	TRBV5-1	.	TGCGCCAGCAGGCTGCAGGTGACTAGCACAGATACGCAGTATTTT	CASRLQVTSTDTQYF
TRBJ1-4	.	TRBV2	TRBD1	TGTGCCAGCAGTGTCCGACAGGGGGCTAATGAAAAACTGTTTTTT	CASSVRQGANEKLFF
TRBJ1-5	.	TRBV27	.	TGTGCCAGCAGTTTATCTGGGGGCAATCAGCCCCAGCATTTT	CASSLSGGNQPQHF
TRBJ1-1	.	TRBV5-5	.	TGTGCCAGCAGCTTGGGAGCCGGGACAAGGATGAACACTGAAGCTTTCTTT	CASSLGAGTRMNTEAFF